This T cell receptor (beta chain) was captured by sequencing in a study of shared clonotypes between healthy human individuals. Findings and caveats of the study: Lower generation probabilities were found for non-shared clonotypes than for those shared by all four donors.

The germline V gene has CDR1 SEHNR and CDR2 FQNEAQ (reference sequence). The CDR3 totals 14 residues. The ends were cut back, 8 bases at V and 3 bases at J, with 17 bases in the middle. About this clone: Its antigen is undetermined.

Within Nashville, Tennessee resided all donors, each a Caucasian adult. Data came from immunoSEQ multiplex PCR; TCRdb stores just in-frame clones and leaves some out. The sample lists millions of clones, 95% occurring once. The chain joins TRBV7-9 to TRBJ2-7, with a possible D match to TRBD1 (6 bases). The sequence came from a man aged 18-30 years in good health. The sequenced sample was naive CD4+ T cells sorted from blood. Described subset: CD45RA+ positively selected. The CDR3: CASVEQGDYYEQYF. In DNA form, the CDR3 reads TGTGCCAGCGTTGAACAGGGCGACTACTACGAGCAGTACTTC.